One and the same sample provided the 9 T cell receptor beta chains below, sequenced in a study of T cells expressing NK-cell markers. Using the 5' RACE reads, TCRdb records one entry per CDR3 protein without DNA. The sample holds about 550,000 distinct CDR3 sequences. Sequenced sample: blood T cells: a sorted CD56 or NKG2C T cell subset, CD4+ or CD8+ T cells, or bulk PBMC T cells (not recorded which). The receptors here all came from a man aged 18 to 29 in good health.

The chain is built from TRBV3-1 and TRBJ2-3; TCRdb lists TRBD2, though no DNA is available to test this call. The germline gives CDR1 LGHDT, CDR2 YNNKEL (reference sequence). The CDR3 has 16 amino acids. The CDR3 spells CASRISGLAGADTQYF.

CDR3 sequence reads: CASSPGTIQYF. The chain has TRBV28 and TRBJ2-4; the D call from TCRdb, TRBD1, cannot be confirmed without DNA. The CDR3 is 11 amino acids. Germline CDR1 is MDHEN and CDR2 is SYDVKM.

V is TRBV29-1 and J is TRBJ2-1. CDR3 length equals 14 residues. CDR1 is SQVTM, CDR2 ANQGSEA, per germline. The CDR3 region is CSVTTIFMYNEQFF.

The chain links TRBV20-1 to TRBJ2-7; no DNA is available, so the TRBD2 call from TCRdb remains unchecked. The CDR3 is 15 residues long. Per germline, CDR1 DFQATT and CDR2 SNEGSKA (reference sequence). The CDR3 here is CSARGGSGVTYEQYF.

CDR3 protein: CASSESRPDTQYF. The chain has TRBV6-1 and TRBJ2-3; TCRdb's assignment of TRBD1 cannot be checked, as there is no DNA. The CDR3 length is 13 residues. Germline loops: CDR1 MNHNS, CDR2 SASEGT.

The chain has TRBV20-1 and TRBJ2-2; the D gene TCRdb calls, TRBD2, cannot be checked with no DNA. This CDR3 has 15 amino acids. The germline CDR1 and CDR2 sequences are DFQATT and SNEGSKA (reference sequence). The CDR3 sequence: CSAKTSGRNTGELFF.

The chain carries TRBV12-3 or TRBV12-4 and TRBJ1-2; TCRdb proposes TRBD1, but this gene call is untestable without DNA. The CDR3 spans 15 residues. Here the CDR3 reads CASSQGTGIQYGYTF.

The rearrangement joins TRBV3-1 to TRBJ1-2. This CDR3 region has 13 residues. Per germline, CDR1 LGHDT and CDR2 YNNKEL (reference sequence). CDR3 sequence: CASSQVSGRGYTF.

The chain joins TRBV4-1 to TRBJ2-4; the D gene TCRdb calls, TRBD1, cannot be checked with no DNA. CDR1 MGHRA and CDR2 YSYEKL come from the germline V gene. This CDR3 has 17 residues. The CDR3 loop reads CASSHPVQGLAKNIQYF.